Listed below are T cell receptor beta chains from one sample, sequenced in a study of preoperative IRX-2 immunotherapy in early breast cancer. Profiling relied on immunoSEQ multiplex PCR, and the TCRdb table lists in-frame clones only, not all of them. The sample yields 30,000 to 45,000 clones, roughly four fifths seen once. The source material was lymph node tissue, sampled after IRX-2 immunotherapy. Receptors originate from a human donor with breast cancer. Both conserved end residues are part of each CDR3. The order of the fields is D gene, J gene, clone size, V gene, CDR3 protein, CDR3 DNA. A D gene is named only where the DNA matches it firmly. Expanded clones are given a class, and other clones once, few, many or no size at all.

d_gene: NA
j_gene: TRBJ1-3
abundance: NA
v_gene: TRBV18
CDR3aa: CASSPTTGYTGNTIYF
CDR3nt: TGTGCCAGCTCACCGACCACCGGGTACACTGGAAACACCATATATTTT

d_gene: NA
j_gene: TRBJ1-1
abundance: NA
v_gene: TRBV6-8
CDR3aa: CASSPDRTSPEAFF
CDR3nt: TGTGCCAGCAGCCCGGACAGAACGAGCCCTGAAGCTTTCTTT

d_gene: NA
j_gene: TRBJ1-1
abundance: NA
v_gene: TRBV11-3
CDR3aa: CASSPPTGATEAFF
CDR3nt: TGTGCCAGCAGCCCACCGACAGGAGCCACTGAAGCTTTCTTT

d_gene: TRBD1
j_gene: TRBJ2-1
abundance: NA
v_gene: TRBV18
CDR3aa: CASSPLQGGSYNEQFF
CDR3nt: TGTGCCAGCTCACCACTACAGGGGGGATCCTACAATGAGCAGTTCTTC

d_gene: TRBD2
j_gene: TRBJ2-3
abundance: NA
v_gene: TRBV11-3
CDR3aa: CASSLGDSGVRDTQYF
CDR3nt: TGTGCCAGCAGCTTAGGAGATAGCGGGGTAAGAGATACGCAGTATTTT

d_gene: NA
j_gene: TRBJ1-1
abundance: NA
v_gene: TRBV30
CDR3aa: CAWSVPGNTEAFF
CDR3nt: TGTGCCTGGAGTGTTCCAGGGAACACTGAAGCTTTCTTT

d_gene: NA
j_gene: TRBJ1-4
abundance: NA
v_gene: TRBV4-1
CDR3aa: CASSQDEIEKLFF
CDR3nt: TGCGCCAGCAGCCAAGATGAAATTGAAAAACTGTTTTTT

d_gene: NA
j_gene: TRBJ2-7
abundance: few
v_gene: TRBV15
CDR3aa: CATSRGRLSGFGYEQYF
CDR3nt: TGTGCCACCAGCAGAGGACGACTTTCGGGGTTCGGATACGAGCAGTACTTC

d_gene: NA
j_gene: TRBJ1-2
abundance: NA
v_gene: TRBV28
CDR3aa: CASRGVGDPPNYGYTF
CDR3nt: TGTGCCAGCAGGGGGGTAGGGGACCCTCCTAACTATGGCTACACCTTC

d_gene: NA
j_gene: TRBJ1-5
abundance: NA
v_gene: TRBV28
CDR3aa: CASSYHMRVGNQPQHF
CDR3nt: TGTGCCAGCAGCTACCACATGAGAGTAGGCAATCAGCCCCAGCATTTT

d_gene: TRBD1
j_gene: TRBJ2-2
abundance: few
v_gene: TRBV30
CDR3aa: CAWSATGGYGELFF
CDR3nt: TGTGCCTGGAGTGCAACAGGGGGATACGGGGAGCTGTTTTTT

d_gene: TRBD1
j_gene: TRBJ2-7
abundance: NA
v_gene: TRBV6-8
CDR3aa: CASAGQGSSYEQYF
CDR3nt: TGTGCCAGCGCGGGACAGGGGAGCTCCTACGAGCAGTACTTC

d_gene: NA
j_gene: TRBJ1-1
abundance: NA
v_gene: TRBV6-8
CDR3aa: CASSYLGPNTEAFF
CDR3nt: TGTGCCAGCAGTTACTTAGGACCGAACACTGAAGCTTTCTTT

d_gene: TRBD2
j_gene: TRBJ2-1
abundance: NA
v_gene: TRBV19
CDR3aa: CASSTLAGGQNEQFF
CDR3nt: TGTGCCAGTAGTACACTAGCGGGGGGGCAGAATGAGCAGTTCTTC

d_gene: NA
j_gene: TRBJ2-5
abundance: once
v_gene: TRBV11-3
CDR3aa: CASSSLPGQGTQYF
CDR3nt: TGTGCCAGCAGCTCCCTCCCGGGGCAGGGGACCCAGTACTTC

d_gene: NA
j_gene: TRBJ2-7
abundance: NA
v_gene: TRBV1
CDR3aa: CASSQADREVSEQYF
CDR3nt: TGCGCCAGCAGCCAAGCTGACAGGGAGGTCTCCGAGCAGTACTTC

d_gene: NA
j_gene: TRBJ1-1
abundance: NA
v_gene: TRBV7-5
CDR3aa: CASSLVGEVNTEAFF
CDR3nt: TGTGCCAGCAGCTTAGTGGGGGAGGTGAACACTGAAGCTTTCTTT

d_gene: NA
j_gene: TRBJ1-1
abundance: NA
v_gene: TRBV23-1
CDR3aa: CASSQDREGREAFF
CDR3nt: TGCGCCAGCAGCCAAGATCGGGAGGGTAGGGAAGCTTTCTTT

d_gene: NA
j_gene: TRBJ1-3
abundance: NA
v_gene: TRBV29-1
CDR3aa: CSVYAGGNTIYF
CDR3nt: TGCAGCGTTTACGCCGGTGGAAACACCATATATTTT

d_gene: NA
j_gene: TRBJ2-7
abundance: NA
v_gene: TRBV6-8
CDR3aa: CASSYSGAGRMDEQYF
CDR3nt: TGTGCCAGCAGTTACTCGGGGGCAGGTAGGATGGACGAGCAGTACTTC

d_gene: TRBD1
j_gene: TRBJ1-6
abundance: once
v_gene: TRBV6-8
CDR3aa: CASSPSTGIHNSPLHF
CDR3nt: TGTGCCAGCAGTCCATCGACAGGGATCCATAATTCACCCCTCCACTTT

d_gene: NA
j_gene: TRBJ1-4
abundance: NA
v_gene: TRBV7-8
CDR3aa: CASQGSLSRPNEKLFF
CDR3nt: TGTGCCAGCCAAGGCTCCCTCTCCAGGCCTAATGAAAAACTGTTTTTT

d_gene: NA
j_gene: TRBJ2-7
abundance: NA
v_gene: TRBV5-1
CDR3aa: CASSLSPMGRSSYEQYF
CDR3nt: TGCGCCAGCAGCCTTTCCCCTATGGGCAGGAGCTCCTACGAGCAGTACTTC

d_gene: TRBD2
j_gene: TRBJ2-1
abundance: few
v_gene: TRBV11-3
CDR3aa: CASTTRTSGAAPWNEQFF
CDR3nt: TGTGCCAGCACCACCCGGACTAGCGGGGCAGCGCCTTGGAATGAGCAGTTCTTC

d_gene: NA
j_gene: TRBJ2-1
abundance: NA
v_gene: TRBV11-3
CDR3aa: CASSPPGGEDEQFF
CDR3nt: TGTGCCAGCAGCCCCCCCGGGGGCGAGGATGAGCAGTTCTTC

d_gene: NA
j_gene: TRBJ2-1
abundance: few
v_gene: TRBV10-1
CDR3aa: CASSESKRGAANEQFF
CDR3nt: TGCGCCAGCAGTGAGTCGAAACGGGGGGCGGCAAATGAGCAGTTCTTC

d_gene: NA
j_gene: TRBJ2-3
abundance: NA
v_gene: TRBV6-8
CDR3aa: CASRSSTDTQYF
CDR3nt: TGTGCCAGCAGGAGCAGCACAGATACGCAGTATTTT

d_gene: NA
j_gene: TRBJ2-2
abundance: few
v_gene: TRBV18
CDR3aa: CASSPSGGTGELFF
CDR3nt: TGTGCCAGCTCACCATCAGGGGGGACCGGGGAGCTGTTTTTT

d_gene: NA
j_gene: TRBJ2-3
abundance: once
v_gene: TRBV12-5
CDR3aa: CASSLGGGADTQYF
CDR3nt: TGTGCCAGCTCCCTCGGGGGCGGCGCAGATACGCAGTATTTT

d_gene: TRBD1
j_gene: TRBJ2-7
abundance: NA
v_gene: TRBV5-1
CDR3aa: CASSLGQGIFPYEQYF
CDR3nt: TGCGCCAGCAGCTTGGGACAGGGCATTTTTCCCTACGAGCAGTACTTC

d_gene: TRBD2
j_gene: TRBJ2-7
abundance: NA
v_gene: TRBV5-1
CDR3aa: CASSSTSGGSYEQYF
CDR3nt: TGCGCCAGCAGCAGCACTAGCGGGGGATCCTACGAGCAGTACTTC

d_gene: NA
j_gene: TRBJ1-1
abundance: few
v_gene: TRBV10-3
CDR3aa: CAISESSVDEAFF
CDR3nt: TGTGCCATCAGTGAGTCGAGTGTTGACGAAGCTTTCTTT

d_gene: NA
j_gene: TRBJ2-1
abundance: NA
v_gene: TRBV5-1
CDR3aa: CASSLAGEGSSYNEQFF
CDR3nt: TGCGCCAGCAGCTTGGCAGGAGAGGGAAGCTCCTACAATGAGCAGTTCTTC

d_gene: TRBD1
j_gene: TRBJ1-1
abundance: NA
v_gene: TRBV6-8
CDR3aa: CASSRRTGVFMNTEAFF
CDR3nt: TGTGCCAGCTCACGTAGGACAGGGGTCTTCATGAACACTGAAGCTTTCTTT

d_gene: TRBD2
j_gene: TRBJ2-2
abundance: NA
v_gene: TRBV11-3
CDR3aa: CASSLQGRAGDRTGELFF
CDR3nt: TGTGCCAGCAGCTTACAGGGGAGAGCGGGGGATAGGACCGGGGAGCTGTTTTTT

d_gene: NA
j_gene: TRBJ1-1
abundance: NA
v_gene: TRBV11-3
CDR3aa: CASSPDIGANTEAFF
CDR3nt: TGTGCCAGCAGCCCAGATATTGGGGCGAACACTGAAGCTTTCTTT

d_gene: TRBD1
j_gene: TRBJ2-2
abundance: few
v_gene: TRBV11-3
CDR3aa: CASSAGTGVSGELFF
CDR3nt: TGTGCCAGCAGCGCGGGGACAGGGGTGTCCGGGGAGCTGTTTTTT

d_gene: NA
j_gene: TRBJ1-3
abundance: NA
v_gene: TRBV10-2
CDR3aa: CASSESGGVFGNTIYF
CDR3nt: TGCGCCAGCAGTGAGTCCGGGGGAGTTTTCGGAAACACCATATATTTT

d_gene: NA
j_gene: TRBJ2-2
abundance: NA
v_gene: TRBV19
CDR3aa: CASLFRQSGNTGELFF
CDR3nt: TGTGCCAGCCTCTTTCGACAGTCCGGGAACACCGGGGAGCTGTTTTTT

d_gene: TRBD1
j_gene: TRBJ1-2
abundance: NA
v_gene: TRBV6-8
CDR3aa: CAISLSGGLNYGYTF
CDR3nt: TGTGCCATCAGCCTATCAGGGGGCTTAAACTATGGCTACACCTTC

d_gene: TRBD1
j_gene: TRBJ1-1
abundance: NA
v_gene: TRBV5-1
CDR3aa: CASSVDTGGWDTEAFF
CDR3nt: TGCGCCAGCAGCGTGGACACAGGGGGCTGGGACACTGAAGCTTTCTTT

d_gene: NA
j_gene: TRBJ1-2
abundance: NA
v_gene: TRBV11-3
CDR3aa: CASSFRDPGPYGYTF
CDR3nt: TGTGCCAGCAGCTTCCGGGACCCCGGACCTTATGGCTACACCTTC

d_gene: NA
j_gene: TRBJ1-2
abundance: NA
v_gene: TRBV11-3
CDR3aa: CASSLTPGGGNYGYTF
CDR3nt: TGTGCCAGCAGCCTCACACCCGGCGGGGGAAACTATGGCTACACCTTC

d_gene: NA
j_gene: TRBJ2-3
abundance: NA
v_gene: TRBV28
CDR3aa: CASSWRDTDTQYF
CDR3nt: TGTGCCAGCAGTTGGAGGGACACAGATACGCAGTATTTT

d_gene: NA
j_gene: TRBJ1-1
abundance: NA
v_gene: TRBV7-5
CDR3aa: CASSLLGGVNTEAFF
CDR3nt: TGTGCCAGCAGCTTGTTAGGGGGCGTAAACACTGAAGCTTTCTTT

d_gene: NA
j_gene: TRBJ1-1
abundance: NA
v_gene: TRBV15
CDR3aa: CATSRDRVRNTEAFF
CDR3nt: TGTGCCACCAGCAGAGATCGAGTGAGGAACACTGAAGCTTTCTTT

d_gene: TRBD2
j_gene: TRBJ2-1
abundance: NA
v_gene: TRBV5-1
CDR3aa: CASSLVSWAGGPYEQFF
CDR3nt: TGCGCCAGCAGCTTGGTATCATGGGCGGGGGGGCCTTATGAGCAGTTCTTC

d_gene: TRBD2
j_gene: TRBJ2-1
abundance: NA
v_gene: TRBV6-8
CDR3aa: CAIRRGGGALNEQFF
CDR3nt: TGTGCCATCAGGAGGGGCGGGGGGGCCTTGAATGAGCAGTTCTTC

d_gene: NA
j_gene: TRBJ1-2
abundance: NA
v_gene: TRBV28
CDR3aa: CASLDGANYGYTF
CDR3nt: TGTGCCAGCTTGGACGGAGCTAACTATGGCTACACCTTC

d_gene: NA
j_gene: TRBJ2-1
abundance: once
v_gene: TRBV19
CDR3aa: CASSMWGNEQFF
CDR3nt: TGTGCCAGTAGTATGTGGGGGAATGAGCAGTTCTTC

d_gene: TRBD1
j_gene: TRBJ1-1
abundance: NA
v_gene: TRBV6-8
CDR3aa: CAIRGQGARAEAFF
CDR3nt: TGTGCCATCAGGGGACAGGGGGCGAGGGCTGAAGCTTTCTTT

d_gene: NA
j_gene: TRBJ1-5
abundance: NA
v_gene: TRBV11-3
CDR3aa: CASSSTGTPSPQHF
CDR3nt: TGTGCCAGCAGCTCCACCGGGACACCATCCCCCCAGCATTTT

d_gene: NA
j_gene: TRBJ1-1
abundance: NA
v_gene: TRBV7-4
CDR3aa: CASSLDRATEAFF
CDR3nt: TGTGCCAGCAGCTTAGACAGGGCCACTGAAGCTTTCTTT

d_gene: TRBD1
j_gene: TRBJ1-5
abundance: NA
v_gene: TRBV6-8
CDR3aa: CASRGTGGNQPQHF
CDR3nt: TGTGCCAGCAGGGGGACAGGGGGCAATCAGCCCCAGCATTTT